This is a list of T cell receptor beta chains from one sample in a study of blood T cell repertoires in COVID-19. Some clones are missing from TCRdb's copy, which holds only in-frame ones; the method was immunoSEQ multiplex PCR. Among about 42,000 clones listed, about 91% were seen once. The sequenced sample consisted of peripheral blood. These receptors all stem from a man aged 45-60 years with active COVID-19. The CDR3 runs from the conserved cysteine through the conserved F or W. A D gene is named only where the DNA matches it firmly. Size is stated for part of the rows, as once, few or many counts, or as a class when the clone is expanded.

TRBV3-1/TRBV3-2	TRBJ2-1	TRBD2	-	TGTGCCAGCAGCCAAGAAGTTAGCGGGAGGGCCGGGAATGAGCAGTTCTTC	CASSQEVSGRAGNEQFF
TRBV28	TRBJ2-7	-	-	TGTGCCAGCAGTGCTAGCACAGCGCCCTCCCCCTACGAGCAGTACTTC	CASSASTAPSPYEQYF
TRBV19	TRBJ2-1	TRBD2	-	TGTGCCAGTAGTACCGGGACTAGAGACAATGAGCAGTTCTTC	CASSTGTRDNEQFF
TRBV19	TRBJ1-4	-	-	TGTGCCAGTCGGGACACCGCAACTAATGAAAAACTGTTTTTT	CASRDTATNEKLFF
TRBV6-6	TRBJ2-1	TRBD2	once	TGTGCCAGCAGTCCTCGACAGGGGCCCGGCCCCGGGACTAGCGGGAGGGCCTTTGGGAATGAGCAGTTCTTC	CASSPRQGPGPGTSGRAFGNEQFF
TRBV5-1	TRBJ2-1	-	-	TGCGCCAGCGCCAACGTCGGGGGAGGAAATGAGCAGTTCTTC	CASANVGGGNEQFF
TRBV30	TRBJ1-6	-	-	TGTGCCTGCATCGGGACTGCTGGGAGCTCCTATAATTCACCCCTCCACTTT	CACIGTAGSSYNSPLHF
TRBV2	TRBJ1-3	-	-	TGTGCCAGCAGTGGGGCTTGGGGCAGAAACACCATATATTTT	CASSGAWGRNTIYF
TRBV6-1	TRBJ2-7	-	-	TGTGCCAGCAGTGAAGCGCCCTCCTCGAGCGAGCAGTACTTC	CASSEAPSSSEQYF
TRBV19	TRBJ2-7	TRBD2	once	TGTGCCAGTAGTGTTAGCGGGAGTCGCGAGCAGTACTTC	CASSVSGSREQYF
TRBV7-3	TRBJ2-1	TRBD2	-	TGTGCCAGCAGTCTTTACACCGGGACTAGCGGCAATGAGCAGTTCTTC	CASSLYTGTSGNEQFF
TRBV5-5	TRBJ2-2	TRBD2	-	TGTGCCAGCAGCACGGGACTAGCGGGAAGAACCGGGGAGCTGTTTTTT	CASSTGLAGRTGELFF
TRBV7-2	TRBJ2-7	-	-	TGTGCCAGCAGCCGGGACTCATCTGCCTACGAGCAGTACTTC	CASSRDSSAYEQYF
TRBV5-1	TRBJ2-7	TRBD2	-	TGCGCCAGCAGCAGGGGACTAGCGGTTCTACGCGAGCAGTACTTC	CASSRGLAVLREQYF
TRBV7-2	TRBJ1-4	TRBD1	-	TGTGCCAGCAGCCCAGGGGGCAGGGATAATGAAAAACTGTTTTTT	CASSPGGRDNEKLFF
TRBV28	TRBJ1-3	-	-	TGTGCCAGCAGCTCCGGAGGCTCTGGAAACACCATATATTTT	CASSSGGSGNTIYF
TRBV11-1	TRBJ1-1	-	medium-sized	TGTGCCAGCAGCTCGCCAGGGGCAGGCACTGAAGCTTTCTTT	CASSSPGAGTEAFF
TRBV9	TRBJ1-1	-	once	TGTGCCAGCAGCGTAGACGGGAACACTGAAGCTTTCTTT	CASSVDGNTEAFF
TRBV7-9	TRBJ1-6	-	-	TGTGCCAGCAGCGAAGGGGGTAAAGGGTCACCCCTCCACTTT	CASSEGGKGSPLHF
TRBV5-1	TRBJ2-7	TRBD1	-	TGCGCCAGCAGCTTGGATTCGGACAGGGGCTACGAGCAGTACTTC	CASSLDSDRGYEQYF
TRBV3-1/TRBV3-2	TRBJ1-5	TRBD1	few	TGTGCCAGCAGCCAAGGACCGGGACAGGGTTCTCAGCCCCAGCATTTT	CASSQGPGQGSQPQHF
TRBV19	TRBJ1-4	TRBD1	-	TGTGCCAGTAGTATCAACGGACAGGGTGTTGAAAAACTGTTTTTT	CASSINGQGVEKLFF
TRBV5-4	TRBJ1-1	-	-	TGTGCCAGCAGCCGGGGGAGCATGAACACTGAAGCTTTCTTT	CASSRGSMNTEAFF
TRBV4-1	TRBJ2-1	TRBD2	-	TGCGCCAGCAGCCAGGGTAATAGCGGGAGCTGGAATGAGCAGTTCTTC	CASSQGNSGSWNEQFF
TRBV15	TRBJ2-4	-	-	TGTGCCACCAGCAGAGATCGAAGACAAAGCAAGCTAGCCAAAAACATTCAGTACTTC	CATSRDRRQSKLAKNIQYF
TRBV24-1	TRBJ2-7	TRBD1	once	TGTGCCACCAGTGTCGGGACAGGGAGCCTGTACGAGCAGTACTTC	CATSVGTGSLYEQYF
TRBV2	TRBJ2-2	TRBD2	-	TGTGCCAGCAGTGGGGCTAGCGGCCGCAACACCGGGGAGCTGTTTTTT	CASSGASGRNTGELFF
TRBV5-1	TRBJ2-7	TRBD2	-	TGCGCCAGCAGCCTTAGCGGGAGCCGAATCTACGAGCAGTACTTC	CASSLSGSRIYEQYF
TRBV20-1	TRBJ2-1	-	few	TGCAGTGCTAGTTCTGGGACAATGAGGAATGAGCAGTTCTTC	CSASSGTMRNEQFF
TRBV28	TRBJ2-1	TRBD2	-	TGTGCCAGCAGCAAGGCGCGGGCGCTCCTAGCGGGATACAATGAGCAGTTCTTC	CASSKARALLAGYNEQFF
TRBV3-1/TRBV3-2	TRBJ1-6	TRBD1	few	TGTGCCAGCAGCCAGGCGAAAGGACAGGGGGTTTCACCCCTCCACTTT	CASSQAKGQGVSPLHF
TRBV11-2	TRBJ2-3	-	-	TGTGCCAGCAGCTTAGTTGGCGGTGGGCAGGGGGGAGATACGCAGTATTTT	CASSLVGGGQGGDTQYF
TRBV28	TRBJ2-3	-	once	TGTGCCACTACTTCGTCGGCGGGAACAGATACGCAGTATTTT	CATTSSAGTDTQYF
TRBV19	TRBJ1-5	TRBD1	-	TGTGCCAGTAGTACGACAGGGGGCGGGCAGCCCCAGCATTTT	CASSTTGGGQPQHF
TRBV18	TRBJ2-7	-	-	TGTGCCAGCTCACCACAGCCCGGGAACTCCTACGAGCAGTACTTC	CASSPQPGNSYEQYF
TRBV18	TRBJ1-2	-	-	TGTGCCAGCTCTCCAGATCCTACTAACTATGGCTACACCTTC	CASSPDPTNYGYTF
TRBV3-1/TRBV3-2	TRBJ1-1	-	-	TGTGCCAGCAGCCACGGGAGCGCTTCTGAAGCTTTCTTT	CASSHGSASEAFF
TRBV28	TRBJ1-2	-	-	TGTGCCAGCAGGGCGGGTTCCAGCTATGGCTACACCTTC	CASRAGSSYGYTF
TRBV5-1	TRBJ2-1	TRBD1	-	TGCGCCAGCTCTAGAGGACAGGGCTCTACTGAGCAGTTCTTC	CASSRGQGSTEQFF
TRBV6-5	TRBJ2-7	TRBD2	-	TGTGCCAGCAGTTACTCCGGGACTAGCGGGGCCGACGAGCAGTACTTC	CASSYSGTSGADEQYF
TRBV9	TRBJ1-1	-	-	TGTGCCAGCAGTGTTGGACAAGACACTGAAGCTTTCTTT	CASSVGQDTEAFF
TRBV24-1	TRBJ2-1	TRBD2	-	TGTGCCACCAGTGAAGGGGACTACATCCATGAGCAGTTCTTC	CATSEGDYIHEQFF
TRBV3-1/TRBV3-2	TRBJ1-3	TRBD1	-	TGTGCCAGCAGCCAAGCCGGGACAGGGATCGTTGGAAACACCATATATTTT	CASSQAGTGIVGNTIYF
TRBV7-2	TRBJ1-4	TRBD1	-	TGTGCCAGCAGCCCGATACAGGGGGCCGGTGAAAAACTGTTTTTT	CASSPIQGAGEKLFF
TRBV5-6	TRBJ2-7	TRBD1	-	TGTGCCAGCAGCCACACAGGGGGCGGGGAGCAGTACTTC	CASSHTGGGEQYF
TRBV10-3	TRBJ2-1	-	-	TGTGCCATCAAAAGGACTACCACTCAGGGCGAGCAGTTCTTC	CAIKRTTTQGEQFF
TRBV5-5	TRBJ2-3	-	-	TGTGCCAGCAGCGGCCGTGAAGATACGCAGTATTTT	CASSGREDTQYF
TRBV28	TRBJ2-7	-	-	TGTGCCAGCAGTTCGACTTTTACCGTTACCCCCTACGAGCAGTACTTC	CASSSTFTVTPYEQYF
TRBV6-5	TRBJ2-5	TRBD2	-	TGTGCCAGCAGTCTTGTAGCGGGAGAAGGAGAGACCCAGTACTTC	CASSLVAGEGETQYF
TRBV5-1	TRBJ2-3	TRBD2	-	TGCGCCAGCAGCTTTGTTAGCGGGAGGACGAAAGATACGCAGTATTTT	CASSFVSGRTKDTQYF